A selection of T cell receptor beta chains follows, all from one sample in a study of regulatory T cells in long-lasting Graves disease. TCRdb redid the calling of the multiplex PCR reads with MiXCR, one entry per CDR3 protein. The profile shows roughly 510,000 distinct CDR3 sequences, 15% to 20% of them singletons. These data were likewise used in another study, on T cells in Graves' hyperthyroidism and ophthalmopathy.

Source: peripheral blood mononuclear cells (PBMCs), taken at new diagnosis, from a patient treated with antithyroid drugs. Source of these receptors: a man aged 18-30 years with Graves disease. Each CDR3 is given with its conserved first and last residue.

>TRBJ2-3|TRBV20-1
CSAVGLAGVGTQYF
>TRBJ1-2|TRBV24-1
CATRDSGRPYGYTF
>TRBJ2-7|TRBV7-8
CASSGTSGQSSYEQYF
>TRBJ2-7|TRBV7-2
CASSFGGADEQYF
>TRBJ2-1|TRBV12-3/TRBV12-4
CASSFAQANEQFF
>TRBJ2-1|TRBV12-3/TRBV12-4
CASSFGTSGTRGEQFF
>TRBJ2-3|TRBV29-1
CSVGDPWGTDTQYF
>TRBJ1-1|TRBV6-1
CASSPRQGGMNTEAFF
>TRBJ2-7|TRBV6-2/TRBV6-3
CASSNRHYEQYF
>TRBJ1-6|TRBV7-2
CASSLASTTYNSPLHF
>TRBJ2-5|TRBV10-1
CASSDHGLGETQYF
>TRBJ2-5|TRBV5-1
CASSLGQGSETQYF
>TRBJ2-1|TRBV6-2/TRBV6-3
CASRISGSTGEQFF
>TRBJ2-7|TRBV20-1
CSASDRGVYEQYF
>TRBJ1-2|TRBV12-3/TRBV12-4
CASSFANRGRDGYTF
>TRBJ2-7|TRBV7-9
CASGGSYEQYF
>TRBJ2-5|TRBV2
CASGRTGGKGETQYF
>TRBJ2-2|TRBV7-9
CASRGLAGGNTGELFF
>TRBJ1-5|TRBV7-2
CASSPAAGGNQPQHF
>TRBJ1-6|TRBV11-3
CATHSGTESPLHF